Detailed here is one TCR beta chain. As yet, its antigen is unknown. The data originate from a study of CXCR3-negative and CXCR3-positive naive CD8 T cells. Findings and limits, study-wide: Memory cells showed distinct TRBV-TRBJ patterns, while the two naive subsets matched. Diversity in memory CD8+ cells fell much lower than the comparably high levels seen in both naive subsets. TRB CDR3s were more hydrophobic in CXCR3-positive than in CXCR3-negative naive cells.

The libraries of TRB cDNA were constructed through 5' RACE using UMI labels. TCRdb processed the 5' RACE reads again and assigns one entry to each CDR3 protein, with no DNA. Its clone listing holds under 150,000 distinct CDR3 sequences. The CDR3 consists of 18 residues. Germline V gives CDR1 SGHTA, CDR2 FQGNSA. The source is a human donor in good health. Some clones in this sample may be carry-over from other donors' samples. V and J are TRBV7-2 and TRBJ2-7; TCRdb's D call of TRBD2 is untestable without DNA. The sequencing input was naive CXCR3+ CD8+ T cells from blood. This sample's subset: CD45RO-CCR7+CD27+CD95- naive CD8+ T cells expressing CXCR3 (TNR3+). CDR3 loop: CASSPPNFSGRAVYEQYF.